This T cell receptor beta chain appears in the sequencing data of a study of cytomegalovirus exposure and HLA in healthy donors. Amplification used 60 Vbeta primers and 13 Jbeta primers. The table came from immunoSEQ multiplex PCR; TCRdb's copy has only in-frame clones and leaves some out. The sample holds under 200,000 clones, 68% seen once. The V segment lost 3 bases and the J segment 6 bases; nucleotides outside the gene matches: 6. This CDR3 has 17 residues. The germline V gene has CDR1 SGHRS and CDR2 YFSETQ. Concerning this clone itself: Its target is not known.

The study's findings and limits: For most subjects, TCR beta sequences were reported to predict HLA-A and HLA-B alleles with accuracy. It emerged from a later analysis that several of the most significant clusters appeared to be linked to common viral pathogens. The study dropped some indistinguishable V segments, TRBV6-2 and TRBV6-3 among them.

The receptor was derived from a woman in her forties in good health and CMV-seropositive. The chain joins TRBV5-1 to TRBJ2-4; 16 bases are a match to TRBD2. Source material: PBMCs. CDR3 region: CASSWGTSGRGLNIQYF. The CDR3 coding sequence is TGCGCCAGCAGCTGGGGGACTAGCGGGAGGGGGTTAAACATTCAGTACTTC. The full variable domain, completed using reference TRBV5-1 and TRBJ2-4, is KAGVTQTPRYLIKTRGQQVTLSCSPISGHRSVSWYQQTPGQGLQFLFEYFSETQRNKGNFPGRFSGRQFSNSRSEMNVSTLELGDSALYLCASSWGTSGRGLNIQYFGAGTRLSVL.